The T cell receptor beta chain described here comes from a study of sequential checkpoint blockade in melanoma. Background on the study: Randomization was 1:1 between first-line nivolumab→ipilimumab and ipilimumab→nivolumab. Both treatment sequences were followed by maintenance nivolumab.

TCRdb's copy holds only in-frame clones and misses some; the assay was immunoSEQ multiplex PCR. The table lists about 21,000 clones, approximately 85% of them singletons, with 51% in the top ten. The treatment denotes: randomized to nivolumab then ipilimumab (arm A) or the reverse (arm B). DNA-damaging chemotherapy had not been given to any patient beforehand. PBMC sorting kept live CD3+CD8+ cells without CD19 or CD56. V lost 8 bases, J lost 1 base, and 8 bases lay in between. The length of the CDR3 is 13 residues. Per germline, CDR1 ENHRY and CDR2 SYGVKD. The receptor was derived from a human donor with melanoma. This chain joins TRBV10-3 and TRBJ2-2; weak D call: TRBD1 (5 bases). Material: CD8+ T cells sorted from blood (inferred from file names), obtained from a patient given nivolumab and ipilimumab in sequence. CDR3 sequence reads: CAIGHLNTGELFF. CDR3 nucleotide sequence: TGTGCCATCGGACACCTGAACACCGGGGAGCTGTTTTTT.